The clone carrying this T cell receptor beta chain showed up many times. The CDR3 spans 16 residues. J was trimmed by 5 bases and V by 0 bases; bases with no gene match: 5. Germline V lookup: CDR1 SGHKS, CDR2 YYEKEE (reference sequence). With a J-beta primer mix and a sample-barcoded 5' primer, a second PCR ran about 6 to 11 cycles. The template-switch adaptor was a 5' adaptor with 12 random nucleotides. It tagged each cDNA molecule. TCRdb called the 5' RACE reads again in MiXCR, with one record for every CDR3 protein. The sample holds 710,000 or so distinct CDR3 sequences, 22% seen once. Peripheral blood, about 10 milliliters per donor, was collected. Researchers report isolating at least 6 million PBMCs per sample. This sample stems from a study of blood T cells in healthy people across ages.

This chain joins TRBV5-5 and TRBJ2-4, with TRBD2 matching over 10 bases. This receptor was taken from a man between 65 and 85 years old in good health. Material for sequencing was blood. The CDR3 sequence: CASSLAPSGGENIQYF. The CDR3 nucleotides read TGTGCCAGCAGCTTGGCTCCTAGCGGGGGTGAAAACATTCAGTACTTC.